This T cell receptor beta chain originates from a study of T cell responses to AZD1222 COVID-19 vaccine. Study observations and caveats: Donors were chiefly white British, with a greater number of females, and clonal diversity was perhaps underestimated. Dominant CD4 TCR responses targeted spike regions 160-218 and 743-854.

This clone was found once. Its antigen is not known. Deletions cut 4 bases from V and 7 bases from J, with 22 bases between. CDR3 length: 16 amino acids. Germline loops: CDR1 LGHDT, CDR2 YNNKEL (reference sequence). This table comes from immunoSEQ multiplex PCR, and its TCRdb copy is limited to in-frame clones, with some not included. Of roughly 170,000 clones in the sample, about nine tenths are singletons; the top ten hold approximately 3%. The origin of this receptor is an adult in good health. The sequencing here drew on peripheral blood, taken on day 0 of AZD1222 vaccination. V is TRBV3-1 (or the pseudogene TRBV3-2) and J is TRBJ1-1; tentative D call: TRBD1 (5 bases). CDR3 DNA sequence: TGTGCCAGCAGCCCCCTCGGAGGGGTTGCATTGGGTGAAGCTTTCTTT. This encodes CASSPLGGVALGEAFF.